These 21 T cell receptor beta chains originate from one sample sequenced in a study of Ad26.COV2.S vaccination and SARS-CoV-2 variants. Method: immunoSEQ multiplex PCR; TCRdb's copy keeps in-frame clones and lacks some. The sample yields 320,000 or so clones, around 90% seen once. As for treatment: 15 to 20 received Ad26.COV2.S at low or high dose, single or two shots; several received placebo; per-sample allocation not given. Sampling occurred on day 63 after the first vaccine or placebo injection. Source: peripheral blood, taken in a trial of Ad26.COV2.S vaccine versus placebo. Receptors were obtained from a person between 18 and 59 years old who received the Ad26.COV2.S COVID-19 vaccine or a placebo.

The CDR3 spells CASGTGTGVYGYTF. In DNA, the CDR3 is TGTGCCAGCGGTACGGGGACAGGGGTCTATGGCTACACCTTC. The chain employs TRBV2 and TRBJ1-2; 10 nucleotides align to TRBD1. From germline, CDR1 is SNHLY and CDR2 FYNNEI. V shed 8 bases, J shed 4 bases, and the junction held 7 bases outside the gene matches. This CDR3 spans 14 amino acids.

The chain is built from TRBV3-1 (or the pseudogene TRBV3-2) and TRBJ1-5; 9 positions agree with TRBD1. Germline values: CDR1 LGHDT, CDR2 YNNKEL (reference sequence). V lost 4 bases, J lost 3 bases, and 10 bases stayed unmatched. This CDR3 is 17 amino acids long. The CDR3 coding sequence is TGTGCCAGCAGCCCTTCCCTGACAGGGGGATCCAATCAGCCCCAGCATTTT. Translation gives CASSPSLTGGSNQPQHF.

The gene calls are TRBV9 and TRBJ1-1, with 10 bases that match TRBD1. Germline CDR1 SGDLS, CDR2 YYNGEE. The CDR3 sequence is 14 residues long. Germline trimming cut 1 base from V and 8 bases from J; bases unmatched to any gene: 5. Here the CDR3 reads CASSVLDRGDEAFF. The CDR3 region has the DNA TGTGCCAGCAGCGTACTGGACAGGGGGGACGAAGCTTTCTTT.

CDR3 residues: CSVEWGAGLGTQYF. DNA of the CDR3: TGCAGCGTTGAGTGGGGAGCTGGGTTAGGGACCCAGTACTTC. The J gene is TRBJ2-5, the V gene TRBV29-1; maybe TRBD2 (5 bases). CDR1 and CDR2 from the germline V gene are SQVTM and ANQGSEA. The CDR3 is 14 amino acids. Deletions cut 3 bases from V and 7 bases from J, with 18 bases between.

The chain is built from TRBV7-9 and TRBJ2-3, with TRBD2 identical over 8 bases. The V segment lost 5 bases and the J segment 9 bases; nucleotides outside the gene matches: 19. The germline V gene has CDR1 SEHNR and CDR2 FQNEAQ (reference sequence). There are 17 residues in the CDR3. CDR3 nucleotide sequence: TGTGCCAGCAGCCCCCTCGGAGCGGGGGCCCCGGTGACAACGCAGTATTTT. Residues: CASSPLGAGAPVTTQYF.

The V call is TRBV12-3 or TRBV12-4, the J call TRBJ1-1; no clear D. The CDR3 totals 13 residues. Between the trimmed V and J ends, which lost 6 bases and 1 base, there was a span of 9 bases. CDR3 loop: CASSPLRNTEAFF. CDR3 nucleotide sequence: TGTGCCAGCAGCCCTCTTAGGAACACTGAAGCTTTCTTT.

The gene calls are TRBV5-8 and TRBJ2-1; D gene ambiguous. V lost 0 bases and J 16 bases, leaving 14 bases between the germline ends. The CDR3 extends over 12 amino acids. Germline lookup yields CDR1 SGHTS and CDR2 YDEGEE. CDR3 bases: TGTGCCAGCAGCTTGGGAGTCTACGAATGCTTCTTC. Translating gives CASSLGVYECFF. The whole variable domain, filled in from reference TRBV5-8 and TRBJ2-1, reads EAGVTQSPTHLIKTRGQQATLRCSPISGHTSVYWYQQALGLGLQFLLWYDEGEERNRGNFPPRFSGRQFPNYSSELNVNALELEDSALYLCASSLGVYECFFGPGTRLTVL.

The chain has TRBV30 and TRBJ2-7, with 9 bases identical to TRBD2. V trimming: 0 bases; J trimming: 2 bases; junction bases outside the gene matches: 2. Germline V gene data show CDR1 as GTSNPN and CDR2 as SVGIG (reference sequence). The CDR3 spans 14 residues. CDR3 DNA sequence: TGTGCCTGGAGTGTAGGCGGGGGGGCCTACGAGCAGTACGTC. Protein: CAWSVGGGAYEQYV.

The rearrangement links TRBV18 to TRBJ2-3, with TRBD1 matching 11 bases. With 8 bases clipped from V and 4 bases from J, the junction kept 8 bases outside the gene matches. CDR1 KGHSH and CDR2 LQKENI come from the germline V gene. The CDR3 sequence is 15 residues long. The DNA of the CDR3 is TGTGCCAGCACCGGCGGACAGGGGGCAGCAGATACGCAGTATTTT. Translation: CASTGGQGAADTQYF.

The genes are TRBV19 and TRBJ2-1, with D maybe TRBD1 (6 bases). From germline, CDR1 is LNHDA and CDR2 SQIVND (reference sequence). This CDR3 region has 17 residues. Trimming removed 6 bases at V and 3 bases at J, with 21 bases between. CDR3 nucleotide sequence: TGTGCCAGTAGCATTACAGGGTCAGGCGGCCGCTACAATGAGCAGTTCTTC. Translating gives CASSITGSGGRYNEQFF. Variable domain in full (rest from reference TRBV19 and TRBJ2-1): DGGITQSPKYLFRKEGQNVTLSCEQNLNHDAMYWYRQDPGQGLRLIYYSQIVNDFQKGDIAEGYSVSREKKESFPLTVTSAQKNPTAFYLCASSITGSGGRYNEQFFGPGTRLTVL.

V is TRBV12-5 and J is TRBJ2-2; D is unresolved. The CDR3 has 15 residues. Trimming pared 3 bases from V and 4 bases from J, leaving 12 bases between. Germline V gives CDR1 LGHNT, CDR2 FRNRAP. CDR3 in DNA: TGTGCTAGTGGTTTTGATGACACCAGCACCGGGGAGCTGTTTTTT. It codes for CASGFDDTSTGELFF. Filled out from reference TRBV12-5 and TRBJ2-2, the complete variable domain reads DARVTQTPRHKVTEMGQEVTMRCQPILGHNTVFWYRQTMMQGLELLAYFRNRAPLDDSGMPKDRFSAEMPDATLATLKIQPSEPRDSAVYFCASGFDDTSTGELFFGEGSRLTVL.

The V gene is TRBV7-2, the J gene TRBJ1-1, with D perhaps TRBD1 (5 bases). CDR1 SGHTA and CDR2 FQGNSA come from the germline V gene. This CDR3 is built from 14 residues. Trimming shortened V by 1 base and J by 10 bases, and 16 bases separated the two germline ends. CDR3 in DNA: TGTGCCAGCAGCTTAGAGGGCAGGGCTTCTTCAGCTTTCTTT. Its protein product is CASSLEGRASSAFF.

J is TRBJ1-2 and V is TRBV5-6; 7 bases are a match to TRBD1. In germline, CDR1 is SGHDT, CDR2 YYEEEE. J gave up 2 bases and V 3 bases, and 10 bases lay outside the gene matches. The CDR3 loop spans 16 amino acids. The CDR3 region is CASSSGQPPENYGYTF. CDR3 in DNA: TGTGCCAGCAGCTCGGGACAGCCTCCAGAGAACTATGGCTACACCTTC.

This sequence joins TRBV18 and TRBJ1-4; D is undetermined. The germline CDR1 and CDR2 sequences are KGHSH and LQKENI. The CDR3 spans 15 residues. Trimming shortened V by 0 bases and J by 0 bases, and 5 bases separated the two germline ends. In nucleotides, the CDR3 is TGTGCCAGCTCACCACCCAGCACAACTAATGAAAAACTGTTTTTT. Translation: CASSPPSTTNEKLFF.

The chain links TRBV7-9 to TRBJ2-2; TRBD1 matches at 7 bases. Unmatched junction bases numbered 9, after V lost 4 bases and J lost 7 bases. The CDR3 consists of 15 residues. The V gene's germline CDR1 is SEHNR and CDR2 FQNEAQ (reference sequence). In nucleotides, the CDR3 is TGTGCCAGCAGCTCCAAGACAGGGCGGAACGGGGAGCTGTTTTTT. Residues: CASSSKTGRNGELFF.

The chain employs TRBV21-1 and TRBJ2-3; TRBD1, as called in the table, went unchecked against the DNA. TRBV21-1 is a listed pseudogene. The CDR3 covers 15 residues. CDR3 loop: CASSKRSGGTDTQYF. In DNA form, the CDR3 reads TGTGCCAGCAGCAAAAGGTCAGGGGGGACAGATACGCAGTATTTT.

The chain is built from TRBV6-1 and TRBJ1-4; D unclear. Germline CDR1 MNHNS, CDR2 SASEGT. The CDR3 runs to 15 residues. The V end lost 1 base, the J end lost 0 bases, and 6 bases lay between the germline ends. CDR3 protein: CASSEVVATNEKLFF. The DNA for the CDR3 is TGTGCCAGCAGTGAAGTGGTAGCAACTAATGAAAAACTGTTTTTT.

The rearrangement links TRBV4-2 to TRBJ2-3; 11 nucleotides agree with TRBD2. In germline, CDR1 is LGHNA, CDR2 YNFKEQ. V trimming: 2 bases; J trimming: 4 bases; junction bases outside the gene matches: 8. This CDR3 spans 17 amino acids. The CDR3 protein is CASSQPLAGGHADTQYF. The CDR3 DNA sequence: TGTGCCAGCAGCCAACCTCTAGCGGGAGGCCACGCAGATACGCAGTATTTT.

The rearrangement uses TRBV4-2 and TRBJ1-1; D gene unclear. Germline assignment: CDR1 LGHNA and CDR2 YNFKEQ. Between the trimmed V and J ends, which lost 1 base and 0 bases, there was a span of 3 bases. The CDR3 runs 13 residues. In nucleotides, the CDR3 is TGTGCCAGCAGCCAAGCTGTGAACACTGAAGCTTTCTTT. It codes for CASSQAVNTEAFF.

As DNA, the CDR3 is TGTGCCAGCAGTTTAGTCCGGTATGGCTACACCTTC. Protein: CASSLVRYGYTF. The rearrangement joins TRBV12-3 or TRBV12-4 to TRBJ1-2; D call uncertain. V lost 1 base to trimming and J lost 5 bases, with 5 bases between them. The CDR3 covers 12 residues.

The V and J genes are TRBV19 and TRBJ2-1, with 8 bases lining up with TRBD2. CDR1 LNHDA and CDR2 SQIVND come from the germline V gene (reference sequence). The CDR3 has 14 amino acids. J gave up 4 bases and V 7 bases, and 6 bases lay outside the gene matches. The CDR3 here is CASTPSGRYNEQFF. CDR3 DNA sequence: TGTGCCAGTACTCCTAGCGGGCGTTACAATGAGCAGTTCTTC.